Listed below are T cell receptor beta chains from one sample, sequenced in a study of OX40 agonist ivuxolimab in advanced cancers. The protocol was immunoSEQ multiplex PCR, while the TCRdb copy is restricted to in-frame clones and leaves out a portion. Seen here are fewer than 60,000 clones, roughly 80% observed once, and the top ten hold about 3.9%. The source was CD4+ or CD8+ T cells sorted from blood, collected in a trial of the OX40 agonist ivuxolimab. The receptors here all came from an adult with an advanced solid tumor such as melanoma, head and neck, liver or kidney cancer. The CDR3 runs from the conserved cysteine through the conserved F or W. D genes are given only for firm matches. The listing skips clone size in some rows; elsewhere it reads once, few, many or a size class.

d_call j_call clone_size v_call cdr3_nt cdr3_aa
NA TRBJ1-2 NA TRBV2 TGTGCCAGCATGAGGAGAGCTAACTATGGCTACACCTTC CASMRRANYGYTF
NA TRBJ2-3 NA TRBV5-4 TGTGCCAGCAGCTCGCGTGGACGGCCTTTGGCAGATACGCAGTATTTT CASSSRGRPLADTQYF
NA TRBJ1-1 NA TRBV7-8 TGTGCCAGCAGCTATGCGGGGGTAACTGAAGCTTTCTTT CASSYAGVTEAFF
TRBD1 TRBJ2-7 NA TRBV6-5 TGTGCCAGCAGTTACTCCGGGACAGACTACGAGCAGTACTTC CASSYSGTDYEQYF
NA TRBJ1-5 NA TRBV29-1 TGCAGCGTCTACACAGGGCTAGGGCCCCAGCATTTT CSVYTGLGPQHF
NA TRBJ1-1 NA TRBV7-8 TGTGCCAGCAGCTTAAGGAGAGGGCTACAGGAAGCTTTCTTT CASSLRRGLQEAFF
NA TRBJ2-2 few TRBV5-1 TGCGCCAGCAGCTCAGACACTAGCGGGGAGCTGTTTTTT CASSSDTSGELFF
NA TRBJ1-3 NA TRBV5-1 TGCGCCAGCAGCTTGGTCGGCAGGTCCTCCTCTGGAAACACCATATATTTT CASSLVGRSSSGNTIYF
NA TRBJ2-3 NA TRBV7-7 TGTGCCAGCAGCTTAAACCCAGCAGATACGCAGTATTTT CASSLNPADTQYF
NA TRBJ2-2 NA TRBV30 TGTGCCTGGATACGGGGTAACACCGGGGAGCTGTTTTTT CAWIRGNTGELFF
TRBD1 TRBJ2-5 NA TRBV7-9 TGTGCCAGCAGCTTAACAGGGGTAGAGACCCAGTACTTC CASSLTGVETQYF
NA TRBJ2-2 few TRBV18 TGTGCCAGCTCACCTTCGAACACCGGGGAGCTGTTTTTT CASSPSNTGELFF
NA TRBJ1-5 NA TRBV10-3 TGTGCCATCAGTCCCGGGACTTTAGATCAGCCCCAGCATTTT CAISPGTLDQPQHF
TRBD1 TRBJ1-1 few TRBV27 TGTGCCAGCAGTCTGGACAGGGTCTCTGAAGCTTTCTTT CASSLDRVSEAFF
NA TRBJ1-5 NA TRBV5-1 TGCGCCAGCAGCGGAAACAGGTGGGATCAGCCCCAGCATTTT CASSGNRWDQPQHF
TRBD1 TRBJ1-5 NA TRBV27 TGTGCCAGCAGTTTATCTGCGGGACAGGGGAGCAATCAGCCCCAGCATTTT CASSLSAGQGSNQPQHF
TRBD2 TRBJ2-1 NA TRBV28 TGTGCCAGCAGCCCTGCCGGGGGGGGGTACAATGAGCAGTTCTTC CASSPAGGGYNEQFF
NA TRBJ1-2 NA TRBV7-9 TGTGCCAGCAGCTTAAATGACTGGGGCTACACCTTC CASSLNDWGYTF
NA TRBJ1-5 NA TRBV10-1 TGCGCCAGCAGTGAAAGGGCAGGCGAATGCAATCAGCCCCAGCATTTT CASSERAGECNQPQHF
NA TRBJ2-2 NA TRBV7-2 TGTGCCAGCAGCCCGGCCAGAGGAGGGGAGCTGTTTTTT CASSPARGGELFF
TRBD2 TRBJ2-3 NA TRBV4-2 TGTGCCAGCAGCCCTAGCGGGGGGGCCCCGGATACGCAGTATTTT CASSPSGGAPDTQYF
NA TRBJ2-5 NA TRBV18 TGTGCCAGCTCATACCAAGAGACCCAGTACTTC CASSYQETQYF
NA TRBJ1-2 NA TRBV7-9 TGTGCCAGCAGCTTATTAGACGGAGGGGTAGGCTACACCTTC CASSLLDGGVGYTF
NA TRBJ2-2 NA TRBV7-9 TGTGCCAGCAGCACCGCCCGGTTGGGACTGCTCTCCACCGGGGAGCTGTTTTTT CASSTARLGLLSTGELFF
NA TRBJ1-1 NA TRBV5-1 TGCGCCAGCAGCCCCAAGGTGAACACTGAAGCTTTCTTT CASSPKVNTEAFF
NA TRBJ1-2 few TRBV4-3 TGCGCCAGCAGCCTAAGACCACCCCGGGGACGAGAAGGCTACACCTTC CASSLRPPRGREGYTF
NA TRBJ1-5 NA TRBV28 TGTGCCAGCGGAGGGGGAGGCCAGCCCCAGCATTTT CASGGGGQPQHF
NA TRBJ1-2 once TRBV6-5 TGTGCCAGCAGTTCCTGGACACGGGGTGTGACCTTC CASSSWTRGVTF
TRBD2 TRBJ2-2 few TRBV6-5 TGTGCCAGCAGTACCTCGGGAGGGGGGACCGGGGAGCTGTTTTTT CASSTSGGGTGELFF
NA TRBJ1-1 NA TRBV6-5 TGTGCCAGCAGTTCCCAACCGAACACTGAAGCTTTCTTT CASSSQPNTEAFF
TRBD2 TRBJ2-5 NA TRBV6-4 TGTGCCAGCAGTGAGGGACTAGCGGGAGCGGAGACCCAGTACTTC CASSEGLAGAETQYF
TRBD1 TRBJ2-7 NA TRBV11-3 TGTGCCAGCAGCTCCGGACAGGGGGCAGGGTACGAGCAGTACTTC CASSSGQGAGYEQYF
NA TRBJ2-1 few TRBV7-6 TGTGCCAGTGGGACCCAGGCCTACAATGAGCAGTTCTTC CASGTQAYNEQFF
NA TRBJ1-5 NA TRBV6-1 TGTGCCAGCAAAGAGAGCAATCAGCCCCAGCATTTT CASKESNQPQHF
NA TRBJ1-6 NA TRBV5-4 TGTGCCAGCAGAGGACAGAATAATTCACCCCTCCACTTT CASRGQNNSPLHF
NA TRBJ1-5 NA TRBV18 TGTGCCAGCTCACAGGAGATAAGGCAGCCCCAGCATTTT CASSQEIRQPQHF
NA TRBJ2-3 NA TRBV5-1 TGCGCCAGCAGCTTTGCCGGGACATCCCCCGGAGATACGCAGTATTTT CASSFAGTSPGDTQYF
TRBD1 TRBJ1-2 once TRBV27 TGTGCCAGCAGTGCTCACGGGACAGGGGGGTATGGCTACACCTTC CASSAHGTGGYGYTF
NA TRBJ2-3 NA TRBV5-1 TGCGCCAGCAGCTTGGAGAGCACAGATACGCAGTATTTT CASSLESTDTQYF
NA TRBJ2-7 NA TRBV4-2 TGTGCCAGCAGCCCTGGGTGGGGGTACGAGCAGTACTTC CASSPGWGYEQYF
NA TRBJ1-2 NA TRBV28 TGTGCCAGCAGCCCACGCCGGGGCTACACCTTC CASSPRRGYTF
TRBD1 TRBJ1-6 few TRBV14 TGTGCCAGCAGCCAAGAGTTCTGGGCAGGGGGCTCTTCACCCCTCCACTTT CASSQEFWAGGSSPLHF